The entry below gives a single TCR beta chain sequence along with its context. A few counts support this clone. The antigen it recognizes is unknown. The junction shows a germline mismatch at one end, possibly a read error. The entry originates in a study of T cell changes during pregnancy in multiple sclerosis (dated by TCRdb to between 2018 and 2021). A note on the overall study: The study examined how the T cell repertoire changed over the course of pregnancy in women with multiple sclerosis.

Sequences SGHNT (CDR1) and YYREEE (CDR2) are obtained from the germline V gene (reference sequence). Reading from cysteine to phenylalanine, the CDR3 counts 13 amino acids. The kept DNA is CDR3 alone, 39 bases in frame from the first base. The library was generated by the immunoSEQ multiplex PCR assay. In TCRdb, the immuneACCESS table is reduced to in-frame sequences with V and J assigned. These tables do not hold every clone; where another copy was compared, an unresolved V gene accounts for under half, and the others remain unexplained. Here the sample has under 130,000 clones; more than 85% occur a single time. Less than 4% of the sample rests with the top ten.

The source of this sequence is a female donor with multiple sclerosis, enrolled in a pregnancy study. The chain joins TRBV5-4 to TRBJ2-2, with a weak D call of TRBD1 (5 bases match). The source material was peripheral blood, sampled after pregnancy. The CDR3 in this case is CASSFAGQGELFF. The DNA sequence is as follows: TGCGCCAGCAGCTTTGCAGGGCAAGGGGAGCTGTTTTTT.